Listed here is a single T cell receptor (beta chain). The antigen remains unidentified. Assay: immunoSEQ multiplex PCR; the TCRdb copy retains only in-frame clones and omits some. This sample has about 82,000 clones, with approximately 87% found just once. This entry comes from a study of OX40 agonist ivuxolimab in advanced cancers. Study context: With ivuxolimab, an agonistic anti-OX40 (CD134) antibody, patients were treated. A mean age of about 56 years, range about 20 to 85, was recorded, and approximately 85% were male. General study results and limits: On average, CD8+ T cells had more expanded clones than CD4+.

V lost 4 bases and J lost 7; bases outside the gene matches: 5. From germline, CDR1 is SGHNT and CDR2 YENEEA. CDR3 length: 14 amino acids. The receptor comes from an adult with an advanced solid tumor such as melanoma, head and neck, liver or kidney cancer. Material: CD4+ or CD8+ T cells sorted from blood, obtained in a trial of the OX40 agonist ivuxolimab. This sequence joins TRBV11-3 and TRBJ2-2, with 8 bases matching TRBD2. This chain's CDR3 is CASSSGLGGGELFF. CDR3 nucleotides: TGTGCCAGCAGCTCGGGACTAGGGGGCGGGGAGCTGTTTTTT.